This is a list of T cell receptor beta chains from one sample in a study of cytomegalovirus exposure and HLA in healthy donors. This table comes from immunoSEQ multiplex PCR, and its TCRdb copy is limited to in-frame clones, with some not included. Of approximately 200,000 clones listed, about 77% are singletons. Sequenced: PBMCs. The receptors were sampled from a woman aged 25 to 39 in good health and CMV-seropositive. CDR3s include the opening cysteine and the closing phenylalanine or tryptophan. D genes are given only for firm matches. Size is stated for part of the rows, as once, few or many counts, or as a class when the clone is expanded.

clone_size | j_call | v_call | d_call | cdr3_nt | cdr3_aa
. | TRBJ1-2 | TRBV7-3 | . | TGTGCCAGCAGCTTAACAAATACTAACTATGGCTACACCTTC | CASSLTNTNYGYTF
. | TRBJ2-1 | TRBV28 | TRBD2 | TGTGCCAGCAGTCCTCATCTTGGACTAGCGGGCTACAATGAGCAGTTCTTC | CASSPHLGLAGYNEQFF
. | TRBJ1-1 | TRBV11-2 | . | TGTGCCAGCAGCCCAAGGGGGACGGGGAACACTGAAGCTTTCTTT | CASSPRGTGNTEAFF
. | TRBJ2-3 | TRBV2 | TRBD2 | TGTGCCAGTCGGGAGGCAGGGCACACAGATACGCAGTATTTT | CASREAGHTDTQYF
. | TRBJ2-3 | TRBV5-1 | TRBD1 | TGCGCCAGCAGCCCGGGACAGTTGTCAGATACGCAGTATTTT | CASSPGQLSDTQYF
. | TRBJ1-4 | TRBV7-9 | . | TGTGCCAGCAGCCCCACGGCGGGATTGGGGAATGAAAAACTGTTTTTT | CASSPTAGLGNEKLFF
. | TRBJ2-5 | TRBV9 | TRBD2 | TGTGCCAGCAGCGGCGGGACTAGCGGGAGGGAGACCCAGTACTTC | CASSGGTSGRETQYF
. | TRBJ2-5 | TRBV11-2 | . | TGTGCCAGCAGCCTAAGGGAGAGGCAGTACTTC | CASSLRERQYF
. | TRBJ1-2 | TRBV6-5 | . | TGTGCCAGCAGTTACAATCCAGGGTCCCCTTACTATGGCTACACCTTC | CASSYNPGSPYYGYTF
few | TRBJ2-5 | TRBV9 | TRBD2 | TGTGCCAGCAGCGTAGCTGGGCTAGCGGGATTGGAGACCCAGTACTTC | CASSVAGLAGLETQYF
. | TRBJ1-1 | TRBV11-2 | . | TGTGCCAGCAGCTTAGAAACAGGGTTCGCTGAAGCTTTCTTT | CASSLETGFAEAFF
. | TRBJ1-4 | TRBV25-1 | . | TGTGCCAGCAGTGAATATACCGGAGCGTGGAAAGAAAAACTGTTTTTT | CASSEYTGAWKEKLFF
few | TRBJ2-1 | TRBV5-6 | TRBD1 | TGTGCCAGCAGCTTGGGGACAGGGGCTACCTACAATGAGCAGTTCTTC | CASSLGTGATYNEQFF